These 13 T cell receptor beta chains came from one sample sequenced in a study of T cells in Graves' hyperthyroidism and ophthalmopathy. Researchers took RNA transcripts and amplified the TCR beta CDR3 regions from them. During a first-round RT-PCR of the TCR CDR3, the HTBI primer set was used. TCRdb independently ran MiXCR on the multiplex PCR reads; one entry per CDR3 protein. The table includes more than 300,000 distinct CDR3 sequences, approximately 13% detected once. The sequencing input was blood. The receptors derive from a woman aged 55-69 years with Graves' hyperthyroidism.

This CDR3 is CASSSTSPYNEQFF. The CDR3 bases are TGCGCCAGCAGTTCGACTAGCCCCTACAATGAGCAGTTCTTC. The rearrangement links TRBV10-2 to TRBJ2-1, with 7 bases lining up with TRBD2. This CDR3 has 14 residues. With V trimmed by 5 bases and J by 2 bases, 3 bases remained unmatched. Germline V gives CDR1 WSHSY, CDR2 SAAADI.

This clonotype was observed a handful of times. Possible read error: a much larger clone is one base away. CDR3 nucleotides: TGTGCCGTCCCGGACCCACCCCTCGAGTGGTACTTC. Residues: CAVPDPPLEWYF. The chain carries TRBV27 and TRBJ2-7; no definite D call. In germline, CDR1 is MNHEY, CDR2 SMNVEV (reference sequence). The CDR3 extends over 12 amino acids. Trimming took off 11 bases at V and 12 bases at J, with 23 bases between the two ends.

At least ten counts were recorded for this clonotype. The rearrangement joins TRBV11-2 to TRBJ2-7, with D tentatively TRBD2 (6 bases). Germline V lookup: CDR1 SGHAT, CDR2 FQNNGV. V was shortened by 5 bases and J by 7 bases, with 15 bases between the two germline ends. This CDR3 has 13 amino acids. The CDR3 DNA is TGTGCCAGCAGCACGGAAAGCGCGGGGGAGCAGTACTTC. Protein product: CASSTESAGEQYF.

This clonotype was counted many times. The gene calls are TRBV2 and TRBJ1-2; 8 bases line up with TRBD1. CDR3 length: 13 residues. Germline CDR1 is SNHLY and CDR2 is FYNNEI. Unmatched junction bases numbered 6, after V lost 4 bases and J lost 8 bases. The CDR3 DNA reads TGTGCCAGCAGTGTTGGCAGGGGGCAAGGCTACACCTTC. Its protein product is CASSVGRGQGYTF.

This clonotype has ten or more counts. The chain employs TRBV20-1 and TRBJ2-5; D may be TRBD2 (5 bases). Trimming removed 3 bases at V and 2 bases at J, with 10 bases between. Looked up from germline, CDR1 is DFQATT and CDR2 is SNEGSKA (reference sequence). This CDR3 is 13 amino acids long. The CDR3 DNA reads as TGCAGTGCTAGGGAGGTTAAGCAAGAGACCCAGTACTTC. This translates into CSAREVKQETQYF.

The sample holds a few counts of this clonotype. The genes are TRBV28 and TRBJ2-2, with 9 nucleotides matching TRBD1. Per the germline V gene, CDR1 is MDHEN and CDR2 is SYDVKM. V shed 6 bases and J 2 bases; nucleotides not matched to a gene: 7. CDR3 length equals 16 residues. The CDR3 sequence: CASSPMGQGNTGELFF. CDR3 coding DNA: TGTGCCAGCAGCCCCATGGGACAGGGTAACACCGGGGAGCTGTTTTTT. The full variable domain, rest sourced from reference TRBV28 and TRBJ2-2, is DVKVTQSSRYLVKRTGEKVFLECVQDMDHENMFWYRQDPGLGLRLIYFSYDVKMKEKGDIPEGYSVSREKKERFSLILESASTNQTSMYLCASSPMGQGNTGELFFGEGSRLTVL.

V gene TRBV20-1 combines with J gene TRBJ2-5; D is perhaps TRBD1 or TRBD2 (5 bases each). V lost 3 bases and J lost 3, with 17 bases in between. CDR3 size: 15 residues. CDR1 is DFQATT and CDR2 is SNEGSKA in the germline V gene (reference sequence). The CDR3 region is CSASGLQGTEETQYF. CDR3 nucleotides: TGCAGTGCTAGTGGGCTCCAAGGGACCGAAGAGACCCAGTACTTC.

The chain joins TRBV6-2 or TRBV6-3 to TRBJ2-2; D gene unclear. The CDR3 runs 13 residues. The germline V and J ends were trimmed by 5 bases and 3 bases, with 7 bases remaining between them. Per germline, CDR1 MNHEY and CDR2 SVGEGT. The CDR3 sequence: CASSRADTGELFF. CDR3 in DNA: TGTGCCAGCAGTCGGGCCGACACCGGGGAGCTGTTTTTT.

The chain couples TRBV6-2 or TRBV6-3 to TRBJ2-1; 7 bases line up with TRBD2. J lost 6 bases, V lost 0 bases, and 8 bases had no gene match. CDR1 and CDR2 (germline): MNHEY, SVGEGT. This CDR3 is built from 16 residues. DNA of the CDR3: TGTGCCAGCAGTTACTCGGGGGGGATCGCTGGCAATGAGCAGTTCTTC. This encodes CASSYSGGIAGNEQFF.

This clonotype was detected only a few times. The chain recombines TRBV28 with TRBJ1-2; 8 bases are shared with TRBD1. V lost 4 bases to trimming and J lost 2 bases; unmatched junction nucleotides: 3. This CDR3 has 14 residues. The germline V gene encodes CDR1 MDHEN and CDR2 SYDVKM. The DNA of the CDR3 is TGTGCCAGCAGTTCCCACAGGGGGAACTATGGCTACACCTTC. Its translation: CASSSHRGNYGYTF.

Here the CDR3 DNA reads TGCAGTGCCCCTGGGCCTTTGAGTGAGCAGTTCTTC. It yields the protein CSAPGPLSEQFF. V usage is TRBV20-1 and J usage is TRBJ2-1; D remains ambiguous. Germline V CDR1 and CDR2: DFQATT, SNEGSKA (reference sequence). This CDR3 spans 12 amino acids. The V gene lost 6 bases and the J gene lost 9 bases, with 15 bases spanning the gap.

This clonotype was observed many times. V usage is TRBV9 and J usage is TRBJ1-1; D gene ambiguous. The ends were cut back, 0 bases at V and 5 bases at J, with 8 bases in the middle. This CDR3 has 13 residues. CDR1 and CDR2 (germline): SGDLS, YYNGEE. Here the CDR3 reads CASSVDRVTEAFF. CDR3 DNA sequence: TGTGCCAGCAGCGTAGATCGTGTGACTGAAGCTTTCTTT.

This clonotype was seen ten or more times. The gene calls are TRBV7-9 and TRBJ2-7; 7 bases line up with TRBD2. CDR3 length: 13 residues. The germline V gene encodes CDR1 SEHNR and CDR2 FQNEAQ (reference sequence). V shed 7 bases and J 2 bases; nucleotides not matched to a gene: 5. The DNA for the CDR3 is TGTGCCAGCACCCCACGGGGGGCCTACGAGCAGTACTTC. It codes for CASTPRGAYEQYF.